The rows below give T cell receptor beta chains drawn from one sample of a study of T cells after posttransplantation cyclophosphamide. Assay: immunoSEQ multiplex PCR; the TCRdb copy retains only in-frame clones and omits some. The table has approximately 13,000 clones, approximately 83% seen once; the top ten hold roughly 0.91%. Sequenced: memory CD4+ T cells sorted from PBMCs. The receptors originated from a man aged 45-60 years in good health, CMV-negative, and a related stem cell transplant donor. Each CDR3 is given with its conserved first and last residue. D genes are given only for firm matches.

>TRBV27|15|TRBJ1-5|NA
TGTGCCAGCAGTTTTATGGGCGGGAGCAATCAGCCCCAGCATTTT
CASSFMGGSNQPQHF
>TRBV5-4|15|TRBJ2-2|NA
TGTGCCAGCAGCTTGGCCTTGACGGGTTCTGGGGAGCTGTTTTTT
CASSLALTGSGELFF
>TRBV7-5|16|TRBJ2-2|NA
TGTGCCAGAAGCTTTACCGGGACATGGAACACCGGGGAGCTGTTTTTT
CARSFTGTWNTGELFF
>TRBV5-1|14|TRBJ2-7|TRBD1
TGCGCCAGCAGCTTGCAAGGGGGCGGATACGAGCAGTACTTC
CASSLQGGGYEQYF
>TRBV5-8|19|TRBJ1-6|TRBD1
TGTGCCAGCAGCTTTACCGGGACAGGGACCATGTACCTTAATTCACCCCTCCACTTT
CASSFTGTGTMYLNSPLHF
>TRBV6-4|13|TRBJ1-5|NA
TGTGCCAGCAGCCCCGGCGGGGGGCAGCCCCAGCATTTT
CASSPGGGQPQHF
>TRBV25-1|16|TRBJ2-2|TRBD1
TGTGCCAGCAGTACACCCGGGACAGGGTGGACCGGGGAGCTGTTTTTT
CASSTPGTGWTGELFF
>TRBV5-1|14|TRBJ1-2|NA
TGCGCCAGCAGCTCTGCGACAGCTATCTATGGCTACACCTTC
CASSSATAIYGYTF
>TRBV5-4|14|TRBJ2-1|TRBD1
TGTGCCAGCAGCGGGACAGGGGGTTTGGATGAGCAGTTCTTC
CASSGTGGLDEQFF
>TRBV7-2|13|TRBJ1-2|NA
TGTGCCAGCAGCTTCTACCCCGAACCTGGGCTCACCTTC
CASSFYPEPGLTF